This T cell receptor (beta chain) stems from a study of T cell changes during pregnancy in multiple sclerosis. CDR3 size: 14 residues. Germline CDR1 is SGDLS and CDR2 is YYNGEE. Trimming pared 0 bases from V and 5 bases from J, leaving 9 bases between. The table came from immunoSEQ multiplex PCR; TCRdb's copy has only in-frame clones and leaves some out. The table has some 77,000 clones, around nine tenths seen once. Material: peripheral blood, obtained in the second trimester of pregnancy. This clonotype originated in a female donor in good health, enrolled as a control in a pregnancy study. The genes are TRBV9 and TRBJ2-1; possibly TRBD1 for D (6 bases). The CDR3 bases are TGTGCCAGCAGCGTAGTAGGACAGAACAATGAGCAGTTCTTC. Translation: CASSVVGQNNEQFF.